This T cell receptor (beta chain) was obtained from a study of T cells in Graves' hyperthyroidism and ophthalmopathy. This clonotype has ten or more counts. There were TCR beta CDR3 regions amplified from RNA transcripts. Researchers ran a first-round RT-PCR on the TCR CDR3 using the HTBI primer set. TCRdb reanalysed the multiplex PCR reads using MiXCR and keeps one entry per CDR3 protein. Of around 340,000 distinct CDR3 sequences listed, about a sixth were seen once; the top ten hold around 16%. The study excluded patients with uncontrolled infection, other autoimmune disease, pregnancy or lactation. The CDR3 runs 14 residues. V was cut by 5 bases and J by 0 bases, with 9 bases left in between. CDR1 is SGHRS, CDR2 YFSETQ, per germline.

Sequenced sample: blood. The chain employs TRBV5-1 and TRBJ1-3, with a weak D call TRBD1 (5 bases). This TCR derives from a woman aged 40 to 55 with Graves' ophthalmopathy. The CDR3 spells CASSGAPSGNTIYF. In DNA, the CDR3 is TGCGCCAGCAGTGGGGCCCCCTCTGGAAACACCATATATTTT.